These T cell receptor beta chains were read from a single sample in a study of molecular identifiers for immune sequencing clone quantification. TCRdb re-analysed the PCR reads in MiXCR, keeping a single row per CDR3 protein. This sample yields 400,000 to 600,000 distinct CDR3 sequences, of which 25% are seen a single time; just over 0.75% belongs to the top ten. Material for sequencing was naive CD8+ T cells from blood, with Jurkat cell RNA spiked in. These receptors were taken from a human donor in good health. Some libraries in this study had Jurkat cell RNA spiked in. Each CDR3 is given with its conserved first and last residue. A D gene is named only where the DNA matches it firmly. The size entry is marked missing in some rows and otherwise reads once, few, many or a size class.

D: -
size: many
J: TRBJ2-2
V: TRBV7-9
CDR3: CASSPYGGELFF
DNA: TGTGCCAGCAGTCCCTACGGCGGGGAGCTGTTTTTT

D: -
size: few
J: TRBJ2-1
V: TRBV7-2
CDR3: CASSAAMVDNEQFF
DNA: TGTGCCAGCAGCGCCGCTATGGTGGACAATGAGCAGTTCTTC

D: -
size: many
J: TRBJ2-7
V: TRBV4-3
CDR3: CASSQRPSHEQYF
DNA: TGCGCCAGCAGCCAGAGACCCTCTCACGAGCAGTACTTC

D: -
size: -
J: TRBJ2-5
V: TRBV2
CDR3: CASSEAETETQETQYF
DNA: TGTGCCAGCAGTGAAGCCGAGACAGAAACCCAAGAGACCCAGTACTTC

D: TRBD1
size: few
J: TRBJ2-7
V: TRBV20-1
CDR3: CSAITGTGYEQYF
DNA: TGCAGTGCTATTACCGGGACAGGCTACGAGCAGTACTTC

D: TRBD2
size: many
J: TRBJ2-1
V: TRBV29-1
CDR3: CSAVGLAGNNEQFF
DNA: TGCAGCGCCGTGGGACTAGCGGGAAACAATGAGCAGTTCTTC

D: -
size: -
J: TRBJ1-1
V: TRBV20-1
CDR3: CSARNGEDTEAFF
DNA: TGCAGTGCTAGGAATGGGGAGGACACTGAAGCTTTCTTT

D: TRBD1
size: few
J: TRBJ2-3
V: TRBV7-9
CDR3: CASSFPDRDVRDTQYF
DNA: TGTGCCAGCAGCTTTCCGGACAGGGATGTGAGAGATACGCAGTATTTT

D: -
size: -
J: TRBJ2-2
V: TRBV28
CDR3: CASRGAGELYF
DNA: TGTGCCAGCAGAGGGGCCGGGGAGCTGTATTTT

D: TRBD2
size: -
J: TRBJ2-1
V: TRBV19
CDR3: CASSVTSGGPREQFF
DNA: TGTGCCAGTAGTGTGACTAGCGGGGGGCCCAGGGAGCAGTTCTTC

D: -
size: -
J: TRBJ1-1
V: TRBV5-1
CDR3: CASSPAGSGVGTEAFF
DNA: TGCGCCAGCAGCCCTGCAGGGAGTGGGGTGGGCACTGAAGCTTTCTTT

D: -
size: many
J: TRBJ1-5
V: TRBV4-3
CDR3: CASSQDRLVGQPQHF
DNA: TGCGCCAGCAGCCAAGATCGTCTGGTTGGGCAGCCCCAGCATTTT

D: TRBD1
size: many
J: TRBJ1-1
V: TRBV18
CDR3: CASSPSDRGPEAFF
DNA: TGTGCCAGCTCACCAAGTGACAGGGGCCCTGAAGCTTTCTTT

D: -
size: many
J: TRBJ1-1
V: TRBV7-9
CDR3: CASSSTMGGTEAFF
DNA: TGTGCCAGCAGCTCGACCATGGGGGGCACTGAAGCTTTCTTT

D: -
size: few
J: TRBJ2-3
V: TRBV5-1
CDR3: CASSLDKGVSTDTQYF
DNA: TGCGCCAGCAGCTTGGATAAGGGGGTTAGCACAGATACGCAGTATTTT

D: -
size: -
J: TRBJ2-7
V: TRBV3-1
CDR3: CASSQEFGLGREQYF
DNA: TGTGCCAGCAGCCAAGAGTTCGGATTGGGTAGGGAGCAGTACTTC

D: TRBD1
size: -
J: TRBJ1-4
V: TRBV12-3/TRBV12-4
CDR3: CASSPQGVGTNEKLFF
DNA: TGTGCCAGCAGTCCGCAGGGGGTTGGAACTAATGAAAAACTGTTTTTT

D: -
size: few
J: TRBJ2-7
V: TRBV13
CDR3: CASSPDHRGHEQYF
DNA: TGTGCCAGCAGCCCCGACCATCGAGGCCACGAGCAGTACTTC

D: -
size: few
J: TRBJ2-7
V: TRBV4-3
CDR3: CASSQDRTARSYEQYF
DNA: TGCGCCAGCAGCCAAGATAGGACAGCGAGATCCTACGAGCAGTACTTC

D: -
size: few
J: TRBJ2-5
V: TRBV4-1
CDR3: CASSQDVTVQETQYF
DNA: TGCGCCAGCAGCCAAGATGTAACTGTCCAAGAGACCCAGTACTTC

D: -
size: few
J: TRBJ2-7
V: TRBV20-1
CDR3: CSALRDHSYEQYF
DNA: TGCAGTGCGCTCCGGGACCACTCCTACGAGCAGTACTTC

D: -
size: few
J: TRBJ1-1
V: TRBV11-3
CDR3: CASSLISCGDPTEAFF
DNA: TGTGCCAGCAGCTTAATATCTTGTGGGGATCCGACTGAAGCTTTCTTT

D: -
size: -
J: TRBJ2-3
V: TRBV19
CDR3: CASSIGLSSTDTQYF
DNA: TGTGCCAGTAGTATTGGGTTGTCCAGCACAGATACGCAGTATTTT

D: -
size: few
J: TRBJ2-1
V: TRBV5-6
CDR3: CASSQAEEFLNEQFF
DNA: TGTGCCAGCAGCCAGGCAGAGGAATTCCTAAATGAGCAGTTCTTC

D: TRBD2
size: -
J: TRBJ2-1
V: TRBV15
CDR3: CATSSFLAGAYNEQFF
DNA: TGTGCCACCAGCAGCTTTCTAGCGGGGGCCTACAATGAGCAGTTCTTC

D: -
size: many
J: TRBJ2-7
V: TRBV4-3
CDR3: CASSHSAGDYYEQYF
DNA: TGCGCCAGCAGCCATTCGGCAGGAGACTACTACGAGCAGTACTTC

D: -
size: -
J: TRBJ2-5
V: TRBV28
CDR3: CASSLISAELQETQYF
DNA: TGTGCCAGCAGTTTAATATCAGCGGAACTCCAAGAGACCCAGTACTTC

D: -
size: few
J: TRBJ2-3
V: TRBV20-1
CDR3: CSAKLGALARADTQYF
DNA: TGCAGTGCTAAGTTAGGAGCGCTAGCTCGTGCGGATACGCAGTATTTT

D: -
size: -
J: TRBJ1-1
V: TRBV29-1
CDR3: CSVEVRGQATEAFF
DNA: TGCAGCGTTGAAGTGCGGGGCCAGGCCACTGAAGCTTTCTTT

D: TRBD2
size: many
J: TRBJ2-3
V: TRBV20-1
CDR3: CSARDLGLGTDTQYF
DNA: TGCAGTGCTAGAGATTTAGGACTAGGCACAGATACGCAGTATTTT

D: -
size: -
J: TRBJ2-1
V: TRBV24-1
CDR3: CATSDVVDEQFF
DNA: TGTGCCACCAGTGACGTAGTTGATGAGCAGTTCTTC

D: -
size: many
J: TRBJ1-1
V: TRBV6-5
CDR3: CASSYSTLLNTEAFF
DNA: TGTGCCAGCAGTTACTCGACCCTTCTGAACACTGAAGCTTTCTTT

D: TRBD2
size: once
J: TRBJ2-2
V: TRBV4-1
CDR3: CASRHDSGRPNPGALFF
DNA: TGCGCCAGCCGCCACGATAGCGGGCGGCCGAACCCCGGGGCGCTGTTTTTT

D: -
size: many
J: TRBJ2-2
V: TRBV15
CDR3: CATSRGDNTGELFF
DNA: TGTGCCACCAGCAGAGGTGACAACACCGGGGAGCTGTTTTTT

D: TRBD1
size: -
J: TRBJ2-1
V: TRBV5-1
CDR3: CARSRDRGFNEQFF
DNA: TGCGCCAGGAGCCGGGACAGGGGTTTCAATGAGCAGTTCTTC

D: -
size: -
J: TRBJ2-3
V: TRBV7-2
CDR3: CASSPAWGATDTQYF
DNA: TGTGCCAGCAGCCCAGCATGGGGGGCGACAGATACGCAGTATTTT

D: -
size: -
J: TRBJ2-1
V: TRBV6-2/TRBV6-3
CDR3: CASTSTTGRGNEQFF
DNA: TGTGCCAGCACCTCAACCACAGGCAGGGGCAATGAGCAGTTCTTC

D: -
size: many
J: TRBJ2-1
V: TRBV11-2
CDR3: CASSSHEQFF
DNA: TGTGCCAGCAGCTCGCATGAGCAGTTCTTC

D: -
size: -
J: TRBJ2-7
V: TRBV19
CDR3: CARGPGLNYEQYF
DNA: TGTGCCAGAGGGCCCGGGCTAAACTACGAGCAGTACTTC

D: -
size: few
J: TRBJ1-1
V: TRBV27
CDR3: CASSTFLDTEAFF
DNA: TGTGCCAGCAGCACATTCTTAGACACTGAAGCTTTCTTT

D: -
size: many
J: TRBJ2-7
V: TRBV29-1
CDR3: CSAMGITPGEQYF
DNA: TGCAGCGCAATGGGGATCACCCCGGGGGAGCAGTACTTC

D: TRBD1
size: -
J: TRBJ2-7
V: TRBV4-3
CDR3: CASSVDRGYEQYF
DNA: TGCGCCAGCAGCGTTGACAGGGGATACGAGCAGTACTTC

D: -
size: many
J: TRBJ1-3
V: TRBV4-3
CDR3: CASSQVARVSGNTIYF
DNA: TGCGCCAGCAGCCAAGTCGCCAGGGTATCGGGAAACACCATATATTTT

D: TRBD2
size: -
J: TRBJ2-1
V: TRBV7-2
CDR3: CASSVSSGGYNEQYF
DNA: TGTGCCAGCAGCGTTTCTAGCGGGGGTTACAATGAGCAGTATTTC

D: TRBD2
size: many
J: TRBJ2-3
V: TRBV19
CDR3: CASSTPWRGADTQYF
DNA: TGTGCCAGTAGTACCCCTTGGCGGGGGGCGGATACGCAGTATTTT

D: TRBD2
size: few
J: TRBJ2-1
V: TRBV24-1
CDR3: CATSTFEGGVDEQFF
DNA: TGTGCCACCAGTACCTTTGAGGGAGGGGTCGATGAGCAGTTCTTC

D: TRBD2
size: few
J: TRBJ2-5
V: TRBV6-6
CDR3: CASTTSGGLETQYF
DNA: TGTGCCAGCACGACTAGCGGGGGGTTGGAGACCCAGTACTTC

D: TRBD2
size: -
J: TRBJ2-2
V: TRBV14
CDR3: CASSQESGLAAGELFF
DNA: TGTGCCAGCAGCCAAGAGTCGGGACTAGCGGCCGGGGAGCTGTTTTTT

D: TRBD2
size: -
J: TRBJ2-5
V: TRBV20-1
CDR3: CSASDAGGPLVETQYF
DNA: TGCAGTGCTAGTGATGCGGGGGGGCCCTTAGTAGAGACCCAGTACTTC

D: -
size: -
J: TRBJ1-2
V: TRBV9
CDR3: CASSVEDSSYGYTF
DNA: TGTGCCAGCAGCGTAGAAGACAGCTCTTATGGCTACACCTTC

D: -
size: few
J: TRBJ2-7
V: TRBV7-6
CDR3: CASSPRPGAEQYF
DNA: TGTGCCAGCAGCCCAAGACCAGGGGCTGAGCAGTACTTC